These 4 T cell receptor beta chains share one sample of origin, sequenced in a study of T cell repertoires in cytomegalovirus infection. These TCRs' antigens remain unknown. TCRdb fed the reads into MiXCR, producing one record per CDR3 protein. The table includes around 430,000 distinct CDR3 sequences, about 44% detected once. Sequenced material: cultured PBMCs, taken from culture after CMV antigen stimulation. The receptors were sampled from a human donor in good health (CMV status not recorded). Some clones in this sample may be carry-over from other donors' samples.

This clonotype was found a few times. Written as DNA, the CDR3 is TGTGCCAGCAGTAATGGTCGGCGGCGGGGCACCGGGGAGCTGTTTTTT. This gives the protein CASSNGRRRGTGELFF. The chain has TRBV7-2 and TRBJ2-2, with a tentative D call TRBD2 (6 bases). CDR1 is SGHTA, CDR2 FQGNSA, per germline. V dropped 6 bases and J dropped 4 bases, with 18 bases sitting between them. This CDR3 is 16 amino acids long.

The chain employs TRBV7-2 and TRBJ2-1; TRBD2 aligns across 10 bases. V lost 2 bases to trimming and J lost 10 bases; unmatched junction nucleotides: 8. In germline, CDR1 is SGHTA, CDR2 FQGNSA. The length of the CDR3 is 15 residues. The CDR3 DNA reads TGTGCCAGCAGCTTACAGTTGGGACTAGCGAACGAGCAGTTCTTC. This codes for CASSLQLGLANEQFF.

This clonotype was recorded once. The rearrangement uses TRBV11-3 and TRBJ2-1; no reliable D call. The CDR3 covers 13 residues. Trimming took 5 bases from V and 10 from J, leaving 15 bases between them. Germline CDR1 and CDR2: SGHNT and YENEEA. The CDR3 loop reads CASSLTTSGEQFF. The CDR3 coding sequence is TGTGCCAGCAGCCTGACGACGAGTGGGGAGCAGTTCTTC.

The chain employs TRBV4-2 and TRBJ2-7, with D perhaps matching TRBD1 or TRBD2 (6 bases each). The CDR3 length is 16 residues. V was clipped by 2 bases and J by 4 bases, with 18 bases between them. Germline assignment: CDR1 LGHNA and CDR2 YNFKEQ. The CDR3 nucleotides are TGTGCCAGCAGCCAAATCTCCCCAGGGGACTCGTACGAGCAGTACTTC. Translating gives CASSQISPGDSYEQYF.